A single sample gave rise to the 23 T cell receptor beta chains below, sequenced in a study of CD8 T cells in ankylosing spondylitis. TCRdb re-called the 5' RACE reads with MiXCR, one entry per CDR3 protein. The profile shows fewer than 250,000 distinct CDR3 sequences, 10% of them singletons. The material sequenced was blood, either unsorted or a sorted T cell fraction (not recorded which). These receptors were taken from a male donor with ankylosing spondylitis or in good health (not recorded which).

This clonotype was counted at least ten times. The genes are TRBV11-2 and TRBJ2-7; 7 bases are a match to TRBD1. This CDR3 region has 15 residues. Germline assignment: CDR1 SGHAT and CDR2 FQNNGV. V trimming: 1 base; J trimming: 2 bases; junction bases outside the gene matches: 5. The CDR3, as DNA: TGTGCCAGCAGCTTAGGACAGGGAGTCGCCTACGAGCAGTACTTC. Protein: CASSLGQGVAYEQYF.

This clonotype was detected only a few times. The chain is built from TRBV20-1 and TRBJ1-2; 8 positions match TRBD1. The CDR3 is made up of 16 amino acids. Germline V CDR1 and CDR2: DFQATT, SNEGSKA (reference sequence). V lost 5 bases and J lost 5; bases outside the gene matches: 16. CDR3 sequence: CSASRTSGGRGYGYTF. The CDR3 region has the DNA TGCAGTGCTTCGCGGACTTCAGGGGGCCGGGGATATGGCTACACCTTC.

This clonotype was seen repeatedly, ten times or more. The chain's CDR3 is CASSSQQGRYQPQHF. The CDR3 coding sequence is TGTGCCAGCAGTTCCCAACAGGGGCGGTATCAGCCCCAGCATTTT. This chain links TRBV28 with TRBJ1-5; TRBD1 agrees at 7 bases. The CDR3 spans 15 residues. CDR1 is MDHEN and CDR2 is SYDVKM in the germline V gene. J was trimmed by 5 bases and V by 4 bases; bases with no gene match: 8.

At least ten counts were recorded for this clonotype. The rearrangement links TRBV27 to TRBJ2-1; D remains ambiguous. CDR1 and CDR2 (germline): MNHEY, SMNVEV (reference sequence). The CDR3 extends over 13 amino acids. With 3 bases removed from V and 6 bases from J, the gap between germline ends came to 9 bases. CDR3 loop: CASSLPYPNEQFF. As DNA, the CDR3 is TGTGCCAGCAGTTTGCCGTACCCCAATGAGCAGTTCTTC.

This clonotype was recorded a few times. At one end the junction does not follow the germline gene, possibly because of a read error. V usage is TRBV11-3 and J usage is TRBJ2-7; 8 bases line up with TRBD1. Germline V gives CDR1 SGHNT, CDR2 YENEEA. The CDR3 sequence is 14 residues long. In DNA form, the CDR3 reads TGTCCCAGCAGCCCCAGACAGGGGCCCTACGAGCAGTACTTC. Translated: CPSSPRQGPYEQYF.

This clonotype was seen many times. V gene TRBV12-3 or TRBV12-4 combines with J gene TRBJ2-7; 7 nucleotides align to TRBD1. Trimming cost V 4 bases and J 0 bases; bases outside gene matches: 6. This CDR3 contains 15 residues. This CDR3 reads CASSSSGTASYEQYF. CDR3 nucleotide sequence: TGTGCCAGCAGTTCCTCCGGGACAGCCTCCTACGAGCAGTACTTC.

The rearrangement links TRBV19 to TRBJ1-6; D uncertain. The CDR3 spans 16 residues. The V gene's germline CDR1 is LNHDA and CDR2 SQIVND (reference sequence). V lost 7 bases and J 1 base, leaving 14 bases between the germline ends. The CDR3 DNA reads as TGTGCCAGTATCGCCGCAGCCGGTTCCTATAATTCACCCCTCCACTTT. Protein product: CASIAAAGSYNSPLHF.

This clonotype was picked up many times. This rearrangement joins TRBV3-1 to TRBJ2-1; D gene unclear. From germline, CDR1 is LGHDT and CDR2 YNNKEL (reference sequence). This CDR3 has 17 residues. V dropped 0 bases and J dropped 0 bases, with 12 bases sitting between them. CDR3 in DNA: TGTGCCAGCAGCCAAGATGGGCCGCTGAGCTCCTACAATGAGCAGTTCTTC. Translating gives CASSQDGPLSSYNEQFF.

The V gene is TRBV5-1, the J gene TRBJ2-6; D is uncertain. Germline CDR1 and CDR2: SGHRS and YFSETQ. Trimming took off 0 bases at V and 0 bases at J, with 10 bases between the two ends. The CDR3 extends over 17 amino acids. The CDR3 DNA sequence: TGCGCCAGCAGCTTGGAGGCTGGACCCTCTGGGGCCAACGTCCTGACTTTC. This gives the protein CASSLEAGPSGANVLTF.

V gene TRBV5-1 combines with J gene TRBJ1-1, with 8 bases identical to TRBD1. Trimming took 0 bases from V and 5 from J; bases not matched to a gene: 3. The CDR3 is 14 residues long. The V gene's germline CDR1 is SGHRS and CDR2 YFSETQ. The CDR3 DNA reads TGCGCCAGCAGCTTGGAGGACAGGGTGACTGAAGCTTTCTTT. This translates into CASSLEDRVTEAFF.

This clonotype came up many times. CDR3 DNA sequence: TGCAGTGCTTCCGACAGGGGGCCCACCGGGGAGCTGTTTTTT. Translated, it gives CSASDRGPTGELFF. The V call is TRBV20-1, the J call TRBJ2-2, with 10 bases lining up with TRBD1. Trimming took 5 bases from V and 4 from J; bases not matched to a gene: 4. CDR3 length: 14 amino acids. Germline V gives CDR1 DFQATT, CDR2 SNEGSKA (reference sequence).

This clonotype was seen just once. A clone one base away is much larger, so this may be a read error. The chain is built from TRBV25-1 and TRBJ1-2; 11 bases align to TRBD1. The J segment lost 5 bases and the V segment lost 11 bases, leaving 10 bases of the junction unmatched. CDR3 length: 14 amino acids. Germline values: CDR1 MGHDK, CDR2 SYGVNS. The CDR3 reads CAGAGTGGYYGYTF. The DNA of the CDR3 is TGTGCCGGCGCCGGGACAGGGGGTTATTATGGCTACACCTTC.

This clonotype has only one observation. This chain links TRBV6-1 with TRBJ2-7; 8 nucleotides match TRBD1. V dropped 5 bases and J dropped 0; count of bases not matched to a gene: 3. This CDR3 has 14 amino acids. Germline loops: CDR1 MNHNS, CDR2 SASEGT. The CDR3 sequence: CASSRQGHSYEQYF. The CDR3, as DNA: TGTGCCAGCAGTAGACAGGGGCACTCCTACGAGCAGTACTTC.

In this sample, this clonotype turned up a few times. The CDR3, as DNA: TGTGCCAGCAGCTTAAGGGGGACGGGCTTCGGGGCAGATACGCAGTATTTT. Encoded protein: CASSLRGTGFGADTQYF. The V call is TRBV7-2, the J call TRBJ2-3, with D perhaps matching TRBD1 (6 bases). Between the trimmed V and J ends, which lost 2 bases and 4 bases, there was a span of 19 bases. The length of the CDR3 is 17 residues. Germline V lookup: CDR1 SGHTA, CDR2 FQGNSA.

This clonotype occurred many times. V usage is TRBV7-2 and J usage is TRBJ2-1; D is ambiguous. Germline CDR1 reads SGHTA; CDR2 reads FQGNSA. The CDR3 has 13 residues. Trimming pared 1 base from V and 9 bases from J, leaving 10 bases between. CDR3 sequence reads: CASSLDRLGEQFF. CDR3 sequence (DNA): TGTGCCAGCAGCTTAGACCGCCTCGGTGAGCAGTTCTTC.

This clonotype was recorded at least ten times. DNA of the CDR3: TGTGCCAGCAGTCCCGACACCTACGAGCAGTACTTC. Protein: CASSPDTYEQYF. The chain employs TRBV12-3 or TRBV12-4 and TRBJ2-7; unclear D gene. The CDR3 has 12 residues. Trimming took off 5 bases at V and 2 bases at J, with 7 bases between the two ends.

This clonotype was found a few times. V and J are TRBV18 and TRBJ2-5; TRBD2 matches at 13 bases. Germline V gives CDR1 KGHSH, CDR2 LQKENI. Trimming cost V 3 bases and J 3 bases; bases outside gene matches: 13. CDR3 length: 19 amino acids. CDR3 nucleotide sequence: TGTGCCAGCTCACCCAGACTCGGACTAGCGGGAGAAAAAAAAGAGACCCAGTACTTC. Translating gives CASSPRLGLAGEKKETQYF.

This clonotype was seen many times. This chain uses TRBV5-1 with TRBJ2-7; TRBD1 is a possible D gene (5 bases). The V gene's germline CDR1 is SGHRS and CDR2 YFSETQ. CDR3 length: 15 amino acids. V shed 4 bases and J shed 6 bases, with 20 bases lying between them. CDR3 region: CASSPDQGRFPEQYF. In DNA, the CDR3 is TGCGCCAGCAGCCCGGACCAGGGAAGGTTTCCCGAGCAGTACTTC.

The V call is TRBV5-1, the J call TRBJ1-6; 7 positions agree with TRBD1. This CDR3 is 16 amino acids long. Germline CDR1 SGHRS, CDR2 YFSETQ. V lost 3 bases to trimming and J lost 8 bases; unmatched junction nucleotides: 11. In DNA form, the CDR3 reads TGCGCCAGCAGCTCCCGGACAGGCTCGAACGATTCACCCCTCCACTTT. Translating gives CASSSRTGSNDSPLHF.

This clonotype was recorded at least ten times. The genes are TRBV10-3 and TRBJ1-2; 8 positions match TRBD1. Germline V gene sequence: CDR1 ENHRY, CDR2 SYGVKD. This CDR3 has 13 residues. With V trimmed by 6 bases and J by 4 bases, 4 bases remained unmatched. The CDR3 spells CAISITGGYGYTF. CDR3 nucleotides: TGTGCCATCAGCATTACAGGGGGCTATGGCTACACCTTC.

CDR3 DNA: TGTGCCAGCAGTCCCCGGGACAGCGTCAATCAGCCCCAGCATTTT. Translated: CASSPRDSVNQPQHF. The V call is TRBV6-1, the J call TRBJ1-5; 7 nucleotides match TRBD1. The V segment lost 5 bases and the J segment 3 bases; nucleotides outside the gene matches: 7. The V gene's germline CDR1 is MNHNS and CDR2 SASEGT. The CDR3 has 15 residues.

This clonotype was observed many times. J is TRBJ2-1 and V is TRBV15, with D perhaps TRBD2 (6 bases). Trimming cost V 5 bases and J 2 bases, with 10 bases left between them. This CDR3 spans 14 amino acids. Germline-derived CDR1 and CDR2 are LNHNV and YYDKDF (reference sequence). CDR3 protein: CATSGTGAYNEQFF. CDR3 coding DNA: TGTGCCACCAGCGGTACGGGGGCCTACAATGAGCAGTTCTTC.

This clonotype was picked up many times. The chain has TRBV12-3 or TRBV12-4 and TRBJ1-2; 10 nucleotides align to TRBD1. The CDR3 sequence is 15 residues long. Trimming cost V 5 bases and J 4 bases; bases outside gene matches: 7. The CDR3 nucleotides read TGTGCCAGCAGTCTACCGGGACAGGGGCTCTATGGCTACACCTTC. Protein product: CASSLPGQGLYGYTF.